This record covers a single T cell receptor beta chain. Its antigen remains unknown. Germline CDR1 SQVTM, CDR2 ANQGSEA. The trim removed 5 bases at V and 2 bases at J, leaving 6 bases unmatched. The CDR3 has 15 residues. This sample is drawn from a study of T cells in Graves' hyperthyroidism and ophthalmopathy. Study-wide results and caveats: Appearing also in blood were most of the thyroid clonotypes expanded above 0.001. Ophthalmopathy was identified by the model a median roughly 6.5 months ahead of onset.

Exclusion of a patient resulted from uncontrolled infection, other autoimmune disease, pregnancy or lactation. What was amplified from RNA transcripts were TCR beta CDR3 regions. The HTBI set primed first-round TCR CDR3 RT-PCR. TCRdb independently ran MiXCR on the multiplex PCR reads; one entry per CDR3 protein. Of over 700,000 distinct CDR3 sequences listed, approximately 18% are singletons. Sequences were obtained from blood. The source is a woman aged 45-59 years with Graves' hyperthyroidism that later progressed to Graves' ophthalmopathy. The chain has TRBV29-1 and TRBJ2-1; 10 bases align to TRBD1. CDR3 sequence (DNA): TGCAGCGTTAGATCCGGGACAGGGGCCTACAATGAGCAGTTCTTC. This sequence encodes CSVRSGTGAYNEQFF.